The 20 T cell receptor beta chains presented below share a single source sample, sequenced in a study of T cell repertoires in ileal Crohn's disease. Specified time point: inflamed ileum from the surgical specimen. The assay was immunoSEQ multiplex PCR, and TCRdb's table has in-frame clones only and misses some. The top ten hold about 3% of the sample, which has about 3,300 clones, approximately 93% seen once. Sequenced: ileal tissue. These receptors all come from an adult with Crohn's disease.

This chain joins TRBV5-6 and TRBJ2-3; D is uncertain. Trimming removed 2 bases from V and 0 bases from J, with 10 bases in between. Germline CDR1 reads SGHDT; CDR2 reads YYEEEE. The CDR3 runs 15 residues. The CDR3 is CASSFGVLSTDTQYF. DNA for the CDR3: TGTGCCAGCAGCTTCGGAGTGCTAAGCACAGATACGCAGTATTTT. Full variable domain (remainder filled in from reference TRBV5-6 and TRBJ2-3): DAGVTQSPTHLIKTRGQQVTLRCSPKSGHDTVSWYQQALGQGPQFIFQYYEEEERQRGNFPDRFSGHQFPNYSSELNVNALLLGDSALYLCASSFGVLSTDTQYFGPGTRLTVL.

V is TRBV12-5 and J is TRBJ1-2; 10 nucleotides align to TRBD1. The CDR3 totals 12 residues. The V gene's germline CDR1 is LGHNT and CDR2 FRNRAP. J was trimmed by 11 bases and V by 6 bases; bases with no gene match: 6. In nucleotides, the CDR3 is TGTGCTAGTGGCCGGGACAGGGGCTCTTACACCTTC. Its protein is CASGRDRGSYTF.

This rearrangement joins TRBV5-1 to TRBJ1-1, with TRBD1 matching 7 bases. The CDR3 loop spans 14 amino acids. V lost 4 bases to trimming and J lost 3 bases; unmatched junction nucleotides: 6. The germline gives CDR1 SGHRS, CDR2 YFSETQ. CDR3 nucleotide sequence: TGCGCCAGCAGCACACAGGGGTCGGACACTGAAGCTTTCTTT. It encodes CASSTQGSDTEAFF.

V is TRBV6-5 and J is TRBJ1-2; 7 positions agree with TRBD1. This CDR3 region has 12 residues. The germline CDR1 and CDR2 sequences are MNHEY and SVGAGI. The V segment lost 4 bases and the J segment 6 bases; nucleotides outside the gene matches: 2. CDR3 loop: CASSSGQHGYTF. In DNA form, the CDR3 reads TGTGCCAGCAGTTCGGGACAGCATGGCTACACCTTC.

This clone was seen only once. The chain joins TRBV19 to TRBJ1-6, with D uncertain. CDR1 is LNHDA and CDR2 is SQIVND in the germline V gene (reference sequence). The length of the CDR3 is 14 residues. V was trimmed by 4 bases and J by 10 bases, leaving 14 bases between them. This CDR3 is CASSTGSEFSPLHF. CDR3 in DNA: TGTGCCAGTAGTACGGGGAGCGAATTCTCACCCCTCCACTTT.

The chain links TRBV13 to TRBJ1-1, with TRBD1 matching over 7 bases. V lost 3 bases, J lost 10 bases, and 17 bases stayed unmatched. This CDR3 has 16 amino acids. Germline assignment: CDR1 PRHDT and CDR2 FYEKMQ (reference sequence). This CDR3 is CASSLVRQGRRYGAFF. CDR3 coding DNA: TGTGCCAGCAGCTTGGTGAGACAGGGAAGACGGTATGGAGCTTTCTTT.

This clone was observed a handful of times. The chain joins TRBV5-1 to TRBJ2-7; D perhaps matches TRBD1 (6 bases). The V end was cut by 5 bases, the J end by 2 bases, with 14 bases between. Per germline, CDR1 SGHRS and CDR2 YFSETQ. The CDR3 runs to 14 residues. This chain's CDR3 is CASSPGELTYEQYF. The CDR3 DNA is TGCGCCAGCAGTCCAGGGGAATTAACCTACGAGCAGTACTTC.

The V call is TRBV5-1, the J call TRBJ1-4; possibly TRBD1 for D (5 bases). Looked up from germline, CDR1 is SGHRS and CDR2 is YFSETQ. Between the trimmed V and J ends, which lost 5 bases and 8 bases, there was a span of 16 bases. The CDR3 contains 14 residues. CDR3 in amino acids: CASRAGTGGEKLFF. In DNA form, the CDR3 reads TGCGCCAGCAGAGCCGGGACGGGCGGCGAAAAACTGTTTTTT.

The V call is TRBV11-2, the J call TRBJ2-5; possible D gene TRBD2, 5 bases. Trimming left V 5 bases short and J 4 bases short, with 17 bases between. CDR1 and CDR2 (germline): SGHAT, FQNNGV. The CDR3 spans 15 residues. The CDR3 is CASSAGYKGVETQYF. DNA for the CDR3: TGTGCCAGCAGCGCCGGGTATAAGGGAGTAGAGACCCAGTACTTC.

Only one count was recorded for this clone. The CDR3 bases are TGTGCCAGCAGCCGACCCAGGGGTGAGGATGAAAAACTGTTTTTT. Protein: CASSRPRGEDEKLFF. The gene calls are TRBV7-9 and TRBJ1-4; perhaps TRBD1 as D (6 bases). The CDR3 has 15 residues. Germline V CDR1 and CDR2: SEHNR, FQNEAQ (reference sequence). Trimming shortened V by 5 bases and J by 6 bases, and 16 bases separated the two germline ends.

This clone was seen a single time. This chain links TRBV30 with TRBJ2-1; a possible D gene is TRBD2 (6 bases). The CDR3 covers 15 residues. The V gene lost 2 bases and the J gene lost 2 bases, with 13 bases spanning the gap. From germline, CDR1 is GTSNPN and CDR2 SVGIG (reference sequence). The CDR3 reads CAWSIFGGTYNEQFF. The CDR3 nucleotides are TGTGCCTGGAGTATCTTCGGGGGTACCTACAATGAGCAGTTCTTC.

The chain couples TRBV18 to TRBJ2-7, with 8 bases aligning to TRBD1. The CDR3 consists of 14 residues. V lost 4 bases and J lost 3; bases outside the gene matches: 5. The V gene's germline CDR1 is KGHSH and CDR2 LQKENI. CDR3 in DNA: TGTGCCAGCTCACAGGGACAGGCTTTCTACGAGCAGTACTTC. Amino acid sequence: CASSQGQAFYEQYF.

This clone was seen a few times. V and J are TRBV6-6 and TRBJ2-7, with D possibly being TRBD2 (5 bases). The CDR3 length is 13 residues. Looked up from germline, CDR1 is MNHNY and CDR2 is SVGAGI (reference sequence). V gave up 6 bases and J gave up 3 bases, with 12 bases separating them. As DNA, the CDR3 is TGTGCCAGCAGCGTGGAGGCTTACTACGAGCAGTACTTC. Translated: CASSVEAYYEQYF.

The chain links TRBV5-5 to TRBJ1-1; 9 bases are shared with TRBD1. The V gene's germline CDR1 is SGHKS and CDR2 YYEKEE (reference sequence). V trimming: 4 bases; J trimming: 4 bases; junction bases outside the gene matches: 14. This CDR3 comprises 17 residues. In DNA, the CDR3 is TGTGCCAGCAGCACCCTTTCTGGTACAGGGGGCACCACTGAAGCTTTCTTT. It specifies CASSTLSGTGGTTEAFF.

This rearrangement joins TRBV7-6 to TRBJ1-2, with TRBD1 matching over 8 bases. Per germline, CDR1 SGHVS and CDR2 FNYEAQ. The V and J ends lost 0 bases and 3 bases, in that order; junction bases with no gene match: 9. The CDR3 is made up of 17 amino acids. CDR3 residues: CASSLALDRGDYYGYTF. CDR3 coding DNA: TGTGCCAGCAGCTTAGCGCTAGACAGGGGCGACTACTATGGCTACACCTTC. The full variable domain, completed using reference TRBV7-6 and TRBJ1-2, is GAGVSQSPRYKVTKRGQDVALRCDPISGHVSLYWYRQALGQGPEFLTYFNYEAQQDKSGLPNDRFSAERPEGSISTLTIQRTEQRDSAMYRCASSLALDRGDYYGYTFGSGTRLTVV.

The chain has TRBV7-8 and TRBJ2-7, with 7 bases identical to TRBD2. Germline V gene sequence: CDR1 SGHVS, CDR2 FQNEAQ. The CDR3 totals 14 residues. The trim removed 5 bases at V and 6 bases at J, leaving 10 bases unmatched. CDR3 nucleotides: TGTGCCAGCAGCCCCGGAGCGGGGAGGGTCGAGCAGTACTTC. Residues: CASSPGAGRVEQYF. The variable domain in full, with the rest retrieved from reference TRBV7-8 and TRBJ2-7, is GAGVSQSPRYKVAKRGQDVALRCDPISGHVSLFWYQQALGQGPEFLTYFQNEAQLDKSGLPSDRFFAERPEGSVSTLKIQRTQQEDSAVYLCASSPGAGRVEQYFGPGTRLTVT.

CDR3 DNA: TGTGCCAGTCTCCGGGACGATTTTTTCTACACCTTC. This sequence encodes CASLRDDFFYTF. The chain recombines TRBV19 with TRBJ1-2, with D possibly TRBD1 on 5 matching bases. V lost 8 bases and J lost 10, with 17 bases in between. CDR3 size: 12 residues. Germline CDR1 LNHDA, CDR2 SQIVND (reference sequence).

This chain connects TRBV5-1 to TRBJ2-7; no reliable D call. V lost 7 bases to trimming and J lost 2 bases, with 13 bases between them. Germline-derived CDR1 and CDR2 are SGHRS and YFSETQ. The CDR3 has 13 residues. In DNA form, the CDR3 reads TGCGCCAGCGCAGGAGACGCAGCCTACGAGCAGTACTTC. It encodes CASAGDAAYEQYF.

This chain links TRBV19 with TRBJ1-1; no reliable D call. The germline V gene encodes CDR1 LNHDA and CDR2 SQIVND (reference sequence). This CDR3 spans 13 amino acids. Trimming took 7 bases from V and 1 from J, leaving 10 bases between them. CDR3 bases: TGTGCCAGTATACAGAGGCGGAACACTGAAGCTTTCTTT. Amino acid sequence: CASIQRRNTEAFF.

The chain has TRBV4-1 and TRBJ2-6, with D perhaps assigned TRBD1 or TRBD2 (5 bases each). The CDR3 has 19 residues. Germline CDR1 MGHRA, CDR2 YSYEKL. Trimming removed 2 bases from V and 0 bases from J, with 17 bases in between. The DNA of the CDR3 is TGCGCCAGCAGCCAAAGGGACCCTTCCCTCCTCTCTGGGGCCAACGTCCTGACTTTC. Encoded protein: CASSQRDPSLLSGANVLTF.